This T cell receptor (beta chain) comes out of a study of spatial heterogeneity in lung cancer. Study results and caveats: Ubiquitous expanded tumor TCRs showed up in blood more at resection than follow-up.

This clonotype was detected ten times or more. The antigen remains unidentified. A read error may produce the germline difference seen at one junction end. TCRdb ran MiXCR on the 5' RACE reads and lists one entry per CDR3 protein. The sample lists about 17,000 distinct CDR3 sequences, 20% to 25% occurring once. Time point of the sample: sample taken at primary tumor resection. The input material, whole RNA from tumor, nontumor lung or frozen PBMC, was sequenced unsorted. The CDR3 loop spans 12 amino acids. CDR1 and CDR2 from the germline V gene are LGHDT and YNNKEL (reference sequence). This clonotype was obtained from a female donor with early-stage non-small cell lung cancer. This chain joins TRBV3-1 and TRBJ2-3, with a possible D match to TRBD1 (5 bases). Source: PBMCs, taken at surgery. The CDR3 sequence: CASSQGNLGAAF. The CDR3 DNA is TGTGCCAGCAGCCAAGGGAACCTAGGGGCGGCCTTT.